This TCR beta chain was observed in a study of shared clonotypes between healthy human individuals. This CDR3 is 12 amino acids long. Germline CDR1 reads MNHNY; CDR2 reads SVGAGI (reference sequence). V was clipped by 3 bases and J by 6 bases, with 7 bases between them. Terminally differentiated effector memory CD45RA+ cells were left out of the naive CD8 fraction, which was CD45RO-negative and positively selected for CCR7. Genomic DNA belonging to each subset was distributed in equal measure over several immunoSEQ plates. Only in-frame clones appear in the TCRdb table, and some are missing; sequencing was by immunoSEQ multiplex PCR. The repertoire has around 2,000,000 clones, roughly 94% of them found once; the top ten carry about 1.1%. In regard to this clone: The antigen is undetermined.

Notes on the study in general: When naive CD4 clonotypes were compared across a few donors, 5% to 5.5% were shared.

The V call is TRBV6-6, the J call TRBJ2-3; no clear D gene. Sequenced input: naive CD8+ T cells sorted from blood. The clonotype comes from a young man in good health. CDR3 sequence: CASSYRVDTQYF. DNA for the CDR3: TGTGCCAGCAGTTATCGTGTGGATACGCAGTATTTT.